The 10 T cell receptor beta chains below all came from one sample that was sequenced in a study of read filtering for tumor transcriptome and immune sequencing. Molecular barcoded adaptors covering alpha/delta and beta/gamma chains were used on approximately 400 ng RNA. TCRdb reanalysed the reads using MiXCR and keeps one entry per CDR3 protein. The data contain tens of thousands of distinct CDR3 sequences, about 20% of them singletons. Sequenced material: a population of CD138-negative cells sorted from bone marrow. The receptors were sampled from a donor aged 40 or older with multiple myeloma.

In DNA form, the CDR3 reads TGTGCCATCGCCGGGACAGGGATTAATCAGCCCCAGCATTTT. Amino acids: CAIAGTGINQPQHF. The gene calls are TRBV10-3 and TRBJ1-5; TRBD1 agrees at 9 bases. Germline V gene sequence: CDR1 ENHRY, CDR2 SYGVKD. CDR3 length: 14 amino acids. J was trimmed by 4 bases and V by 8 bases; bases with no gene match: 6.

This clonotype has ten or more counts. The J gene is TRBJ2-2, the V gene TRBV19; TRBD2 matches 7 bases. This CDR3 has 14 residues. Unmatched junction bases numbered 1, after V lost 0 bases and J lost 6 bases. The germline V gene has CDR1 LNHDA and CDR2 SQIVND (reference sequence). This CDR3 is CASSIDAGAGELFF. The CDR3 DNA reads as TGTGCCAGTAGTATAGATGCGGGAGCCGGGGAGCTGTTTTTT.

This clonotype turned up a few times. This sequence joins TRBV15 and TRBJ2-3; D gene uncertain. V lost 3 bases and J 0 bases, leaving 7 bases between the germline ends. The CDR3 is 14 amino acids. Germline V gene data show CDR1 as LNHNV and CDR2 as YYDKDF (reference sequence). CDR3 DNA: TGTGCCACCAGCAGGACTTTAAGCACAGATACGCAGTATTTT. Protein: CATSRTLSTDTQYF.

Of note for this clonotype: At one boundary the junction diverges from the germline segment, which might be a read error. The gene calls are TRBV5-1 and TRBJ2-2; 8 bases line up with TRBD2. Germline CDR1 is SGHRS and CDR2 is YFSETQ. This CDR3 comprises 15 residues. The CDR3 coding sequence is TGCGCCAGTAGCTTTAGCGGGAAGGACACCGGGGAGCTGTTTTTT. Translation gives CASSFSGKDTGELFF.

This clonotype was recorded many times. The V gene is TRBV29-1, the J gene TRBJ2-5; possible D gene TRBD2, 7 bases. Trimming took off 1 base at V and 5 bases at J, with 20 bases between the two ends. Germline V gene lookup returns CDR1 SQVTM and CDR2 ANQGSEA. The CDR3 is made up of 16 amino acids. The CDR3 sequence: CSVEVAGVGGRETQYF. CDR3 nucleotides: TGCAGCGTTGAAGTGGCGGGAGTAGGGGGACGGGAGACCCAGTACTTC.

The sample holds many counts of this clonotype. V is TRBV20-1 and J is TRBJ2-7; D uncertain. The V and J ends lost 6 bases and 6 bases respectively, with 12 bases between them. The germline V gene has CDR1 DFQATT and CDR2 SNEGSKA (reference sequence). This CDR3 has 11 amino acids. The CDR3 loop reads CSAPAPLEQYF. CDR3 in DNA: TGCAGTGCCCCAGCACCCCTCGAGCAGTACTTC.

There are many counts of this clonotype. At one boundary the junction diverges from the germline segment, which might be a read error. The chain is built from TRBV6-5 and TRBJ2-4, with TRBD1 identical over 8 bases. This CDR3 is built from 12 residues. Germline V gives CDR1 MNHEY, CDR2 SVGAGI. CDR3 sequence reads: CASSYEGRGQVF. For the CDR3, the DNA is TGTGCCAGCAGTTACGAAGGCAGGGGGCAAGTCTTC.

This clonotype was counted ten times or more. The chain joins TRBV9 to TRBJ2-5; 7 bases match TRBD1. The V gene end was trimmed by 4 bases and the J gene end by 0 bases; junction bases not matched to a gene: 9. The CDR3 totals 16 residues. Germline V CDR1 and CDR2: SGDLS, YYNGEE. The CDR3 bases are TGTGCCAGCAGCCCGGGACAGATGATTTACCAAGAGACCCAGTACTTC. It yields the protein CASSPGQMIYQETQYF.

This clonotype was seen more than once but under ten times. One junction end disagrees with the germline gene, perhaps due to a read error. The V and J genes are TRBV20-1 and TRBJ2-1; no clear D. The germline V gene encodes CDR1 DFQATT and CDR2 SNEGSKA (reference sequence). The CDR3 loop spans 13 amino acids. The CDR3 DNA reads as TGCAGTGCTAGAGGAGACTTGTACAATGAGCAGTCCTTC. The encoded protein is CSARGDLYNEQSF.

In this sample, this clonotype turned up many times. The V call is TRBV20-1, the J call TRBJ2-1; maybe TRBD2 (6 bases). Germline V CDR1 and CDR2: DFQATT, SNEGSKA (reference sequence). With 0 bases removed from V and 5 bases from J, the gap between germline ends came to 14 bases. The CDR3 covers 15 residues. The chain's CDR3 is CSARDSRGTHNEQFF. The CDR3 nucleotides read TGCAGTGCTAGAGATAGTCGCGGGACTCACAATGAGCAGTTCTTC.